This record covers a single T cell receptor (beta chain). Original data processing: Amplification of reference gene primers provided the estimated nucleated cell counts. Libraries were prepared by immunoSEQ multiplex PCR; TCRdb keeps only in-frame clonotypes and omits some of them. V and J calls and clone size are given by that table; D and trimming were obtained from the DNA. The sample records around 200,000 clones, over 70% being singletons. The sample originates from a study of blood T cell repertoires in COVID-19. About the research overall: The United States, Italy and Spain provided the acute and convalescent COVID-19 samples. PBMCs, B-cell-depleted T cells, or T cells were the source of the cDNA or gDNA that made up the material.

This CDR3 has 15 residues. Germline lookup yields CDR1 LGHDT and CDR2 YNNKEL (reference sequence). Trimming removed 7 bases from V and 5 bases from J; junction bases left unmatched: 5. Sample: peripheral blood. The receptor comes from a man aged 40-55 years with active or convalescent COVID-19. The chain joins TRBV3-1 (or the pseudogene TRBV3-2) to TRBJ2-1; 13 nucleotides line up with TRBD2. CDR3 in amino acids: CASTRTSGSNNEQFF. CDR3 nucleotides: TGTGCCAGCACGCGGACTAGCGGGAGTAACAATGAGCAGTTCTTC.